The clone carrying this TCR beta chain was counted once. This record belongs to a study of OX40 agonist ivuxolimab in advanced cancers. Across the study: Hepatocellular carcinoma, melanoma, renal cell or head and neck cancer affected the dose-escalation patients.

Germline CDR1 is SGHKS and CDR2 is YYEKEE (reference sequence). V lost 5 bases and J 6 bases, leaving 9 bases between the germline ends. The CDR3 consists of 12 residues. Clones were sequenced by immunoSEQ multiplex PCR, and TCRdb holds only the in-frame ones, with some missing. Here the sample spans tens of thousands of clones, 80% to 90% being singletons. Here the sequenced sample was CD4+ or CD8+ T cells sorted from blood, taken in a trial of the OX40 agonist ivuxolimab. The gene calls are TRBV5-5 and TRBJ1-5, with a possible D match to TRBD1 (6 bases). The receptor was isolated from an adult with an advanced solid tumor such as melanoma, head and neck, liver or kidney cancer. CDR3: CASSIRGQPQHF. CDR3 in DNA: TGTGCCAGCAGTATCAGGGGTCAGCCCCAGCATTTT.